The entry that follows covers one TCR beta chain sequence. The antigen is unknown. These data originate in a study of cytomegalovirus exposure and HLA in healthy donors. Regarding the study as a whole: In all likelihood, a cluster of highly shared sequence variants was a sequencing artifact. Across all donors, roughly uniform sequencing depth was an assumption of the presence/absence analyses.

The PCR contained 60 Vbeta and 13 Jbeta primers. Original processing methods: Around 9.9 million shared chains were among the roughly 80 million unique TCR beta chains that a later analysis counted. Libraries were prepared by immunoSEQ multiplex PCR; TCRdb keeps only in-frame clonotypes and omits some of them. The V and J calls and clone size were taken over from that table, and D and trimming were inferred from the DNA. This sample carries some 170,000 clones, roughly 80% of them seen once, and the ten largest clones take about 9.9%. The CDR3 sequence is 18 residues long. J gave up 4 bases and V 4 bases, and 13 bases lay outside the gene matches. The germline CDR1 and CDR2 sequences are SGHRS and YFSETQ.

What was sequenced was PBMCs. The V call is TRBV5-1, the J call TRBJ2-5, with 13 bases matching TRBD2. This sequence originates from a man younger than 30 in good health and CMV-seropositive. The CDR3 loop reads CASSAVWGTSGEGETQYF. CDR3 bases: TGCGCCAGCAGCGCCGTTTGGGGGACTAGCGGGGAAGGAGAGACCCAGTACTTC.